The source of this T cell receptor beta chain is a study of cytomegalovirus exposure and HLA in healthy donors. From germline, CDR1 is SGHTA and CDR2 FQGNSA. This CDR3 has 12 residues. V dropped 2 bases and J dropped 6 bases, with 7 bases sitting between them. PCR primers comprised 60 Vbeta and 13 Jbeta primers. In the original processing: In a later analysis, approximately 80 million unique TCR beta chains included roughly 11 million shared by two or more donors. The method was immunoSEQ multiplex PCR; TCRdb's version includes in-frame clones alone and lacks a portion of them. V and J calls and clone size are those listed in that table; D and trimming were worked out from the DNA. The sample contains some 150,000 clones, around 79% of which appear only once. This clone came up once.

Sequencing was performed on PBMCs. The chain recombines TRBV7-2 with TRBJ1-1; no definite D call. The source is a human donor in good health. CDR3 sequence (DNA): TGTGCCAGCAGCTTAATCAGATCTGAAGCTTTCTTT. Protein sequence: CASSLIRSEAFF.